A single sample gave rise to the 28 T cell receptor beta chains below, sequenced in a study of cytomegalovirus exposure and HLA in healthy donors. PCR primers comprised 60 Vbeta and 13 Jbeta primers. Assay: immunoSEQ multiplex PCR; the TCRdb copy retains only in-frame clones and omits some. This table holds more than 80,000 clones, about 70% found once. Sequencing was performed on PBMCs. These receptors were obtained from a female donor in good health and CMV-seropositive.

This chain's CDR3 is CASRGLSGTEAFF. The CDR3 DNA reads TGCGCCAGCCGGGGACTCAGTGGGACTGAAGCTTTCTTT. This chain links TRBV4-1 with TRBJ1-1; a weak D match, TRBD1 (5 bases). V lost 8 bases, J lost 5 bases, and 15 bases lay in between. In germline, CDR1 is MGHRA, CDR2 YSYEKL. The CDR3 runs to 13 residues.

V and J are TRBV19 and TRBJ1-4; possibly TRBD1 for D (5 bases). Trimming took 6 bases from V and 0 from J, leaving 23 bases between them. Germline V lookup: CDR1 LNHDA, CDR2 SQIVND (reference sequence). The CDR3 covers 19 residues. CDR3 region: CASRPTGREEETTNEKLFF. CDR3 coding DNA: TGTGCCAGTAGACCGACGGGCAGGGAAGAGGAAACAACTAATGAAAAACTGTTTTTT. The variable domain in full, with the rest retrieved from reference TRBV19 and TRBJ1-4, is DGGITQSPKYLFRKEGQNVTLSCEQNLNHDAMYWYRQDPGQGLRLIYYSQIVNDFQKGDIAEGYSVSREKKESFPLTVTSAQKNPTAFYLCASRPTGREEETTNEKLFFGSGTQLSVL.

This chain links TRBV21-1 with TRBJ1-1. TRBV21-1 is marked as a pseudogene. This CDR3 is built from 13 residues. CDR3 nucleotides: TGTGCCAGCAGCAAACCCGGGAACACTGAAGCTTTCTTT. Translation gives CASSKPGNTEAFF.

CDR3 in DNA: TGTGCCAGCAGTCCTCCGGGGGTACAGGACACTGAAGCTTTCTTT. This translates into CASSPPGVQDTEAFF. The chain joins TRBV28 to TRBJ1-1; TRBD1 is a possible D gene (5 bases). V dropped 5 bases and J dropped 3 bases, with 16 bases sitting between them. The length of the CDR3 is 15 residues. Per germline, CDR1 MDHEN and CDR2 SYDVKM.

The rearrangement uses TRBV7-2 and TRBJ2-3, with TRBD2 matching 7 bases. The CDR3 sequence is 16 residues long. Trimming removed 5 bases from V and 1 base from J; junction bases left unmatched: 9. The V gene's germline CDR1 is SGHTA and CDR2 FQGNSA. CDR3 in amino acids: CASSTHRGGRTDTQYF. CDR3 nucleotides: TGTGCCAGCAGCACGCACCGCGGGGGACGCACAGATACGCAGTATTTT.

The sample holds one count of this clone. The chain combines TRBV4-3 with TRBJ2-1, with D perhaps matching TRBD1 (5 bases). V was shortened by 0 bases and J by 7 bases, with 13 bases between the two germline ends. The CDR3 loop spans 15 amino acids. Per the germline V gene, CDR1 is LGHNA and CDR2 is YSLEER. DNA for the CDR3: TGCGCCAGCAGCCAAGATATTCAGGGATCAAATGAGCAGTTCTTC. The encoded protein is CASSQDIQGSNEQFF.

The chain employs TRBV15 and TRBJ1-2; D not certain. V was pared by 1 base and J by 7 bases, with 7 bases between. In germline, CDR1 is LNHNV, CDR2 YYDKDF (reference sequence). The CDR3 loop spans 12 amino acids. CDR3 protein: CATSRVGSGYTF. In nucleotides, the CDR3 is TGTGCCACCAGCAGAGTGGGGAGTGGCTACACCTTC.

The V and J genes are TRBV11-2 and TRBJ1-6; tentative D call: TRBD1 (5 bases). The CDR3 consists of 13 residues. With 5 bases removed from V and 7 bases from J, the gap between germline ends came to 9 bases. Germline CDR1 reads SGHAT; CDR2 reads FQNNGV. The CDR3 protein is CASSPTANSPLHF. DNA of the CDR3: TGTGCCAGCAGCCCGACAGCAAATTCACCCCTCCACTTT.

In DNA form, the CDR3 reads TGCAGCGTTGAGGGGGGGAGACAGGGGGTCAATGGCTACACCTTC. Its protein product is CSVEGGRQGVNGYTF. The V gene is TRBV29-1, the J gene TRBJ1-2; 9 bases match TRBD1. The V and J ends lost 3 bases and 6 bases, in that order; junction bases with no gene match: 11. The V gene's germline CDR1 is SQVTM and CDR2 ANQGSEA. CDR3 length: 15 residues. Variable domain in full (rest from reference TRBV29-1 and TRBJ1-2): SAVISQKPSRDICQRGTSLTIQCQVDSQVTMMFWYRQQPGQSLTLIATANQGSEATYESGFVIDKFPISRPNLTFSTLTVSNMSPEDSSIYLCSVEGGRQGVNGYTFGSGTRLTVV.

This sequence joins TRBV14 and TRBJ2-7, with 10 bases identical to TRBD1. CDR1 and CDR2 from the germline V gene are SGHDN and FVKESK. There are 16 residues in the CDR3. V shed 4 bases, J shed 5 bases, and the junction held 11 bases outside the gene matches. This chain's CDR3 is CASSPFLGQGIHEQYF. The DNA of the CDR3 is TGTGCCAGCAGCCCTTTTTTGGGACAGGGGATCCACGAGCAGTACTTC.

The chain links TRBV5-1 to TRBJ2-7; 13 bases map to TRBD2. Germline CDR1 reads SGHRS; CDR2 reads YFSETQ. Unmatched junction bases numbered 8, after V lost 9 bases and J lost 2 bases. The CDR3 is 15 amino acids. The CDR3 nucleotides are TGCGCCACCGAGGGACTAGCGGGAACTCCCTACGAGCAGTACTTC. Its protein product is CATEGLAGTPYEQYF.

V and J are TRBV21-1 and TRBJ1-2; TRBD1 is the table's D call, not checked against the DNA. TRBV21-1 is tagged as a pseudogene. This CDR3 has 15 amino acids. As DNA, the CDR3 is TGTGCCAGCAGCAAAGAGGGCCAGGGGGCTGCGGGCTACACCTTC. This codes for CASSKEGQGAAGYTF.

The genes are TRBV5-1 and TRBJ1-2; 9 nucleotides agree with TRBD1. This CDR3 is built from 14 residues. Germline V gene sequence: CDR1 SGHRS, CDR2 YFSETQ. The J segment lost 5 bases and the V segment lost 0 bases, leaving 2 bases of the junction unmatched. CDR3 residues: CASSLGQGEYGYTF. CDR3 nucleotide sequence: TGCGCCAGCAGCTTGGGACAGGGGGAATATGGCTACACCTTC.

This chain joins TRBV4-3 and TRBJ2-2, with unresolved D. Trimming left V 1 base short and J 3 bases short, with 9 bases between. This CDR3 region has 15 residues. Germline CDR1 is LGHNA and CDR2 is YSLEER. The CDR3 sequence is CASSQVYPDTGELFF. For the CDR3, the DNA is TGCGCCAGCAGCCAAGTCTACCCTGACACCGGGGAGCTGTTTTTT.

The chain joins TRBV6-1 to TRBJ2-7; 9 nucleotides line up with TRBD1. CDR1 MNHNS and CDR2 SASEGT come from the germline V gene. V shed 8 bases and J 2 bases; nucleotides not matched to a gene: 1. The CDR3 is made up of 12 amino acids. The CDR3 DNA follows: TGTGCCAGCCGGGACAGGGCCTACGAGCAGTACTTC. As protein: CASRDRAYEQYF.

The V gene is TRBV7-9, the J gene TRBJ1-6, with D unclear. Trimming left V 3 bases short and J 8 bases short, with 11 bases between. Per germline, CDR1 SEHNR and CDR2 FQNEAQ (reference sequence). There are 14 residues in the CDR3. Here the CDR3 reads CASSLTRLDSPLHF. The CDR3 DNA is TGTGCCAGCAGCTTGACACGATTGGATTCACCCCTCCACTTT.

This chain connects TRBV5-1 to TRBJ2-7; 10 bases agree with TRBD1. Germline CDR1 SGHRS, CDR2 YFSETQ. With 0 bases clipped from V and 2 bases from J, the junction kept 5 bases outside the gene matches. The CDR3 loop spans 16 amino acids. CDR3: CASSLEPTGGAYEQYF. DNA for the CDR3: TGCGCCAGCAGCTTGGAGCCGACAGGGGGCGCCTACGAGCAGTACTTC.

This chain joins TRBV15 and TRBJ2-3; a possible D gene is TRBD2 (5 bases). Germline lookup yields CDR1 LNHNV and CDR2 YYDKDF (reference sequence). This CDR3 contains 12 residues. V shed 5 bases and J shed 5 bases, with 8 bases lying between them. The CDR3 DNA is TGTGCCACCAGCGAGGGCATAGATACGCAGTATTTT. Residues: CATSEGIDTQYF.

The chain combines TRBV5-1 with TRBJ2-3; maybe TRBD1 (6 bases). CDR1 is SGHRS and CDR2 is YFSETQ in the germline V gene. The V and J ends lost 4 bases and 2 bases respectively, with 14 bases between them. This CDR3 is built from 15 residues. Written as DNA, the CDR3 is TGCGCCAGCAGCCACGACAGGCCGGACACAGATACGCAGTATTTT. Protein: CASSHDRPDTDTQYF.

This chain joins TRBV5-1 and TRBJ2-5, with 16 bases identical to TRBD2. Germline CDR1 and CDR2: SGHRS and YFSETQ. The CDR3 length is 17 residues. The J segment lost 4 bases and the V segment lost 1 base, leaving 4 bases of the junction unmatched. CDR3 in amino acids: CASSLSGLAGGRETQYF. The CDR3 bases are TGCGCCAGCAGCTTGTCGGGACTAGCGGGGGGGCGAGAGACCCAGTACTTC.

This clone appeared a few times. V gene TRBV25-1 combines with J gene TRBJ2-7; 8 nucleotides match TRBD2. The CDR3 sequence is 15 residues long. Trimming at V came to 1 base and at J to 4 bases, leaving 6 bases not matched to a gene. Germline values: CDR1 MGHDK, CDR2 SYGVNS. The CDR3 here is CASSESRGVGYEQYF. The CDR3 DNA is TGTGCCAGCAGTGAATCGCGGGGGGTTGGTTACGAGCAGTACTTC.

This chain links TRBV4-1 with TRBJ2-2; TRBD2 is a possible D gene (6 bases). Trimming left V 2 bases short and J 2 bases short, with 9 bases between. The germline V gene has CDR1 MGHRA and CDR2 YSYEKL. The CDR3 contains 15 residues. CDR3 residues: CASSQPGLNTGELFF. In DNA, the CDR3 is TGCGCCAGCAGCCAACCGGGACTCAACACCGGGGAGCTGTTTTTT.

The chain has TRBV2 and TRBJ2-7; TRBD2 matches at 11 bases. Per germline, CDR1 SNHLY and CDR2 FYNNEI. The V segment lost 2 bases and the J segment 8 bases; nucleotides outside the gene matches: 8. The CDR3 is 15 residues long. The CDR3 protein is CASSESSGRATKQYF. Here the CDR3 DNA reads TGTGCCAGCAGTGAAAGTAGCGGGAGGGCTACGAAGCAGTACTTC.

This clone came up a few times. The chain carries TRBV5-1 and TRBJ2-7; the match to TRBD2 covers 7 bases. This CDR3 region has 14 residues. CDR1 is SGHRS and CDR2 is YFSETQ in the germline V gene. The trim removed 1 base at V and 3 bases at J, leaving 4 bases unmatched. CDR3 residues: CASSLYTGGYEQYF. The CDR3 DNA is TGCGCCAGCAGCTTGTATACGGGAGGCTACGAGCAGTACTTC.

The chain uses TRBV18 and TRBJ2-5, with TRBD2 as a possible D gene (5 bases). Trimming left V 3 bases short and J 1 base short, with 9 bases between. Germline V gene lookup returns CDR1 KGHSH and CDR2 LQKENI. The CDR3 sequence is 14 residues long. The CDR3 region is CASSPGVPQETQYF. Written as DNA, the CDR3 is TGTGCCAGCTCACCCGGGGTCCCCCAAGAGACCCAGTACTTC.

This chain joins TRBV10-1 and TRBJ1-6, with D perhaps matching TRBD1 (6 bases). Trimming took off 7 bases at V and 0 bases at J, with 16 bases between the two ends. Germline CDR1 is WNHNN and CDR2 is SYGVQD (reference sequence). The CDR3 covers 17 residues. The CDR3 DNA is TGCGCCAGCACCAGGACAGCCCCGAGCTCCTATAATTCACCCCTCCACTTT. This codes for CASTRTAPSSYNSPLHF.

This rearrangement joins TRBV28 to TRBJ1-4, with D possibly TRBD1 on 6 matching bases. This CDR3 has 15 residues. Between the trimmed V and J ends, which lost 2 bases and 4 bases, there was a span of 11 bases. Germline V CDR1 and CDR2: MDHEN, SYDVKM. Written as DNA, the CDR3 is TGTGCCAGCAGTTTACTACAGGGAAATAATGAAAAACTGTTTTTT. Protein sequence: CASSLLQGNNEKLFF.

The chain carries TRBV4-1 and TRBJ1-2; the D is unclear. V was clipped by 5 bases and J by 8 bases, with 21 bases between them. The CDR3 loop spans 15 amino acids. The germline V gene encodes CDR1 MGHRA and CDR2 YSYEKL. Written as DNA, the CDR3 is TGCGCCAGCAGCTTCAACCGGTTTTCAGACATAGGCTACACCTTC. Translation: CASSFNRFSDIGYTF.